The following is a TCR beta chain sequence with its context. The assay was immunoSEQ multiplex PCR, and TCRdb's table has in-frame clones only and misses some. There are hundreds of thousands of clones in the sample; roughly 88% occur only once, and around 0.8% lies in the top ten. These data come from a study of cytomegalovirus exposure and HLA in healthy donors. The receptor's source is a woman between 18 and 29 years old in good health and CMV-seronegative. Sequences were obtained from PBMCs.

CDR3 region: CASIPQGAGANVLTF. CDR3 DNA sequence: TGTGCCAGCATCCCGCAGGGGGCTGGGGCCAACGTCCTGACTTTC. The chain has TRBV28 and TRBJ2-6; 7 nucleotides match TRBD1. Germline assignment: CDR1 MDHEN and CDR2 SYDVKM. This CDR3 is built from 15 residues. V lost 7 bases, J lost 2 bases, and 5 bases stayed unmatched.